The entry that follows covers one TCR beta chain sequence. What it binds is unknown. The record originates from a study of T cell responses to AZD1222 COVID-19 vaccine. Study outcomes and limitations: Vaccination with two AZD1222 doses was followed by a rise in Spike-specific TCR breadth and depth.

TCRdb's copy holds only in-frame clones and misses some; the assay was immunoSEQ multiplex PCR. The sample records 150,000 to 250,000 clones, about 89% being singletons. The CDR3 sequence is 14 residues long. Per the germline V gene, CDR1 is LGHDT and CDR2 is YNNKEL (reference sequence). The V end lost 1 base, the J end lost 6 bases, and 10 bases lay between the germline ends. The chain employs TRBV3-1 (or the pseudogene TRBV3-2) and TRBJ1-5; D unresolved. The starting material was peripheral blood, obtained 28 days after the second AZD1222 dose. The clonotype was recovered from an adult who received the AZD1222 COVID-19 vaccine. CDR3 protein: CASSQGGVSQPQHF. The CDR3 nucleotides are TGTGCCAGCAGCCAAGGTGGGGTCAGTCAGCCCCAGCATTTT.